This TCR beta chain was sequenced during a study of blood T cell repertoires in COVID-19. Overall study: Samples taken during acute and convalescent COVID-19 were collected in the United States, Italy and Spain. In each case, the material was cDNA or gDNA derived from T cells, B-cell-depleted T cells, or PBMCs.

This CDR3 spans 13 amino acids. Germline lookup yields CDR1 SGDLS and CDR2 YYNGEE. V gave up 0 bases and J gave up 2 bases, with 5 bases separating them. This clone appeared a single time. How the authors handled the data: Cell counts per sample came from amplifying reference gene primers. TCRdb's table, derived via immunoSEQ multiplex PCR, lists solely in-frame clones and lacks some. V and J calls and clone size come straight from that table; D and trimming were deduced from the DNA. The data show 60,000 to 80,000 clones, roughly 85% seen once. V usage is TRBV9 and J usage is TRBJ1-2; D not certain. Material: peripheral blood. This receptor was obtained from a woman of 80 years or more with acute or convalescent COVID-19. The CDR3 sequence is CASSVDNNYGYTF. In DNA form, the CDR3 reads TGTGCCAGCAGCGTAGACAACAACTATGGCTACACCTTC.